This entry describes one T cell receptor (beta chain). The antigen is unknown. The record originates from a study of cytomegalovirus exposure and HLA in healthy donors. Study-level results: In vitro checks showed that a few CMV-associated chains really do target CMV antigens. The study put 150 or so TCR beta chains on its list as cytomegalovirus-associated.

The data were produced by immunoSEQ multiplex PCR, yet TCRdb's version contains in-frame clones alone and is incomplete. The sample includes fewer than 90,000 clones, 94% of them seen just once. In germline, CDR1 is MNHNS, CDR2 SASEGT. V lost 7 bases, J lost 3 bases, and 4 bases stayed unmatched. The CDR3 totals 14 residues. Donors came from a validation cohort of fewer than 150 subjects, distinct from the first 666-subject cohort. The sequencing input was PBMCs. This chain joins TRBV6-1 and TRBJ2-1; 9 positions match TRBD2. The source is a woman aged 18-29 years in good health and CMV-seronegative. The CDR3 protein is CASTRLADYNEQFF. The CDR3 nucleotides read TGTGCCAGCACAAGACTAGCGGACTACAATGAGCAGTTCTTC.